The 26 T cell receptor beta chains below come from one sample, sequenced in a study of CD8+ T cells in alopecia areata listed by TCRdb under 2018. In a handful of patients from the biomarker study, CD4+ cells were sorted further to obtain CD25+CD127- cells. The receptor library was made with the immunoSEQ multiplex PCR assay. RNA was extracted from all samples and reverse transcribed into cDNA, which served as template for TCR sequencing. Entries here come from immuneACCESS through TCRdb and include only in-frame sequences with V and J called. Some clones fail to appear in such tables; in the studies checked, an unresolved V gene covers under half of the shortfall, and the cause of the remainder is unknown. This sample comprises just over 20,000 clones, approximately 59% of them detected only once. 4.5% of the sample goes to the ten largest clones. Specimen: CD4+ Tregs sorted from blood. The receptors derive from a human donor with alopecia areata.

In this sample, this clone turned up once. The chain joins TRBV28 to TRBJ1-5; TRBD1 matches at 10 bases. CDR3 length equals 18 residues. Germline lookup yields CDR1 MDHEN and CDR2 SYDVKM. With 3 bases clipped from V and 0 bases from J, the junction kept 8 bases outside the gene matches. The CDR3 protein is CASSLADRGIDSNQPQHF. CDR3 sequence (DNA): TGTGCCAGCAGTTTGGCGGACAGGGGGATTGATAGCAATCAGCCCCAGCATTTT.

By share, this clone counts as medium-sized. The J gene is TRBJ1-5, the V gene TRBV19; tentatively, D is TRBD1 (5 bases). In germline, CDR1 is LNHDA, CDR2 SQIVND (reference sequence). CDR3 length: 17 amino acids. Trimming removed 3 bases at V and 0 bases at J, with 15 bases between. This chain's CDR3 is CASSMEEGPDSNQPQHF. Here the CDR3 DNA reads TGTGCCAGTAGTATGGAGGAGGGGCCGGATAGCAATCAGCCCCAGCATTTT.

The chain is built from TRBV30 and TRBJ2-7, with D possibly matching TRBD1 (6 bases). CDR3 length: 13 amino acids. V was clipped by 3 bases and J by 0 bases, with 9 bases between them. CDR1 and CDR2 from the germline V gene are GTSNPN and SVGIG (reference sequence). The CDR3 is CAWSRGSSYEQYF. The DNA of the CDR3 is TGTGCCTGGAGCAGGGGTAGCTCCTACGAGCAGTACTTC.

In this sample, this clone turned up a few times. This chain links TRBV7-9 with TRBJ2-1; D is possibly TRBD1 (6 bases). V was shortened by 6 bases and J by 6 bases, with 27 bases between the two germline ends. CDR3 length: 18 amino acids. Germline V gene data show CDR1 as SEHNR and CDR2 as FQNEAQ (reference sequence). In nucleotides, the CDR3 is TGTGCCAGCAGAAGGGAGAGGGGCCGGGACATAGCAATCAATGAGCAGTTCTTC. As protein: CASRRERGRDIAINEQFF.

The table lists this clone with a few counts. The rearrangement links TRBV4-3 to TRBJ1-1, with D unclear. The CDR3 totals 13 residues. The V end was cut by 2 bases, the J end by 1 base, with 5 bases between. The germline CDR1 and CDR2 sequences are LGHNA and YSLEER. The CDR3 sequence: CASSQYRNTEAFF. For the CDR3, the DNA is TGCGCCAGCAGCCAATACCGGAACACTGAAGCTTTCTTT.

The genes are TRBV9 and TRBJ2-3; no clear D. Germline loops: CDR1 SGDLS, CDR2 YYNGEE. Trimming shortened V by 3 bases and J by 6 bases, and 5 bases separated the two germline ends. CDR3 size: 11 residues. The CDR3 loop is CASSAGDTQYF. CDR3 in DNA: TGTGCCAGCAGCGCCGGGGATACGCAGTATTTT.

The V call is TRBV28, the J call TRBJ1-1, with D unclear. The CDR3 is 12 residues long. The germline V and J ends were trimmed by 5 bases and 6 bases, with 10 bases remaining between them. CDR1 MDHEN and CDR2 SYDVKM come from the germline V gene. The CDR3 is CASSGMRAEAFF. CDR3 coding DNA: TGTGCCAGCAGTGGGATGAGGGCTGAAGCTTTCTTT.

The V gene is TRBV19, the J gene TRBJ1-5, with TRBD1 as a possible D gene (5 bases). This CDR3 comprises 13 residues. The V gene's germline CDR1 is LNHDA and CDR2 SQIVND (reference sequence). V lost 5 bases to trimming and J lost 7 bases, with 12 bases between them. The CDR3 nucleotides read TGTGCCAGTAGTCCAGGGATTTGGCAGCCCCAGCATTTT. This translates into CASSPGIWQPQHF.

This clone was seen a few times. The gene calls are TRBV29-1 and TRBJ1-3; D is ambiguous. Trimming cost V 4 bases and J 4 bases, with 8 bases left between them. There are 12 residues in the CDR3. The germline CDR1 and CDR2 sequences are SQVTM and ANQGSEA. This CDR3 is CSVVVLGNTIYF. As DNA, the CDR3 is TGCAGCGTTGTCGTGCTGGGAAACACCATATATTTT.

The genes are TRBV28 and TRBJ2-3; no definite D call. Germline V CDR1 and CDR2: MDHEN, SYDVKM. CDR3 length: 13 residues. V was clipped by 6 bases and J by 6 bases, with 13 bases between them. DNA of the CDR3: TGTGCCAGCAGCCCGACCAATCAGGATACGCAGTATTTT. It specifies CASSPTNQDTQYF.

The chain uses TRBV30 and TRBJ2-5; no definite D call. The end of the DNA aligns better with TRBJ2-7, so the J call may be wrong. CDR1 is GTSNPN and CDR2 is SVGIG in the germline V gene (reference sequence). The CDR3 runs to 12 residues. CDR3 nucleotides: TGTGCCTGGAGCTTCGGCCTCTACGAGCAGTACTTC. Translated: CAWSFGLYEQYF.

This clone has a handful of counts. V is TRBV21-1 and J is TRBJ2-6; no DNA check was done on the table's D call, TRBD1. TRBV21-1 is a listed pseudogene. The CDR3 is 16 amino acids. CDR3 in DNA: TGTGCCAGCAGCAGGGACACCGTCTCTGGGGCCAACGTCCTGACTTTC. Amino acids: CASSRDTVSGANVLTF.

The CDR3 loop is CASSEERGTDTQYF. The CDR3 nucleotides read TGTGCCAGCAGTGAAGAGCGGGGCACAGATACGCAGTATTTT. The chain joins TRBV6-1 to TRBJ2-3; tentative D call: TRBD2 (6 bases). V was trimmed by 1 base and J by 1 base, leaving 6 bases between them. This CDR3 contains 14 residues. Germline V gene sequence: CDR1 MNHNS, CDR2 SASEGT.

This clone was detected only a few times. This chain links TRBV5-6 with TRBJ2-7; 7 bases fit TRBD1. Germline V gene sequence: CDR1 SGHDT, CDR2 YYEEEE. The CDR3 has 18 amino acids. Trimming at V came to 0 bases and at J to 6 bases, leaving 18 bases not matched to a gene. CDR3 region: CASSLAYSSYQGVSEQYF. The CDR3 DNA follows: TGTGCCAGCAGCTTGGCCTACTCTTCTTACCAGGGGGTTTCCGAGCAGTACTTC.

The chain recombines TRBV18 with TRBJ2-5; maybe TRBD2 (6 bases). The CDR3 has 13 residues. Between the trimmed V and J ends, which lost 2 bases and 5 bases, there was a span of 9 bases. Germline loops: CDR1 KGHSH, CDR2 LQKENI. CDR3 residues: CASSPGTGETQYF. The DNA for the CDR3 is TGTGCCAGCTCACCAGGGACTGGGGAGACCCAGTACTTC.

This chain uses TRBV7-1 with TRBJ1-2; the D gene is possibly TRBD1 (5 bases). TRBV7-1 qualifies as an ORF whose function is uncertain. V was trimmed by 6 bases and J by 4 bases, leaving 12 bases between them. The CDR3 is made up of 13 amino acids. The CDR3 nucleotides read TGTGCCAGCAGTTTCGACAGAGTCTATGGCTACACCTTC. It is translated as CASSFDRVYGYTF.

The chain uses TRBV29-1 and TRBJ1-5, with D maybe TRBD1 (6 bases). CDR1 and CDR2 (germline): SQVTM, ANQGSEA. Trimming stripped 6 bases from V and 3 bases from J, with 12 bases between. The CDR3 has 13 residues. The CDR3 is CSVRGGSNQPQHF. Here the CDR3 DNA reads TGCAGCGTGAGGGGGGGGTCCAATCAGCCCCAGCATTTT.

This chain joins TRBV5-1 and TRBJ2-3, with 7 bases that match TRBD2. Germline loops: CDR1 SGHRS, CDR2 YFSETQ. V was pared by 3 bases and J by 2 bases, with 3 bases of the junction left unmatched. CDR3 length equals 14 residues. The CDR3 nucleotides are TGCGCCAGCAGCTGGGGAGGGTACACAGATACGCAGTATTTT. It specifies CASSWGGYTDTQYF.

A word on this clone: A read error may produce the germline difference seen at one junction end. The V gene is TRBV6-1, the J gene TRBJ2-7; maybe TRBD2 (6 bases). The length of the CDR3 is 17 residues. Per the germline V gene, CDR1 is MNHNS and CDR2 is SASEGT. The CDR3 DNA follows: TGTGCCAGCAGTGAAAGGGGTCCGGGGGACGTGCCCTACGAGCAGCACTTC. Protein: CASSERGPGDVPYEQHF.

This clone appeared a few times. This chain connects TRBV15 to TRBJ2-1; perhaps TRBD2 as D (5 bases). The CDR3 runs to 15 residues. Trimming cost V 1 base and J 5 bases, with 12 bases left between them. CDR1 is LNHNV and CDR2 is YYDKDF in the germline V gene (reference sequence). The CDR3 DNA reads TGTGCCACCAGCAGAGGCTCGGGGATGGACAATGAGCAGTTCTTC. Its translation: CATSRGSGMDNEQFF.

The genes are TRBV27 and TRBJ2-4; 9 nucleotides align to TRBD2. The CDR3 is 13 residues long. V gave up 6 bases and J gave up 8 bases; unmatched junction bases: 5. Germline V gives CDR1 MNHEY, CDR2 SMNVEV (reference sequence). CDR3 in amino acids: CASSGAGGHIQYF. The CDR3, as DNA: TGTGCCAGCAGCGGAGCGGGAGGTCACATTCAGTACTTC.

The chain employs TRBV30 and TRBJ2-7; no definite D call. Germline CDR1 and CDR2: GTSNPN and SVGIG (reference sequence). This CDR3 has 12 residues. V was pared by 0 bases and J by 6 bases, with 9 bases between. The CDR3 DNA reads as TGTGCCTGGAGTGTAAGGCGCGGCGAGCAGTACTTC. Amino acid sequence: CAWSVRRGEQYF.

In this sample, this clone turned up once. The V gene is TRBV2, the J gene TRBJ2-3, with D perhaps TRBD2 (6 bases). V lost 11 bases, J lost 6 bases, and 15 bases lay in between. The CDR3 loop spans 12 amino acids. CDR1 is SNHLY and CDR2 is FYNNEI in the germline V gene. The CDR3 loop is CAGGAAPDTQYF. The CDR3 coding sequence is TGTGCCGGCGGGGCGGCCCCCGATACGCAGTATTTT.

The chain links TRBV18 to TRBJ1-1; the D is unclear. The CDR3 extends over 12 amino acids. The ends were cut back, 3 bases at V and 6 bases at J, with 8 bases in the middle. Per germline, CDR1 KGHSH and CDR2 LQKENI. The chain's CDR3 is CASSPAQSEAFF. CDR3 coding DNA: TGTGCCAGCTCACCGGCCCAATCTGAAGCTTTCTTT.

In this sample, this clone turned up a few times. The chain links TRBV28 to TRBJ2-7; TRBD2 matches at 12 bases. Germline V lookup: CDR1 MDHEN, CDR2 SYDVKM. V lost 6 bases to trimming and J lost 6 bases; unmatched junction nucleotides: 6. The CDR3 consists of 14 residues. In nucleotides, the CDR3 is TGTGCCAGCAGCCAACTAGCGGGAGGAGGCGAGCAGTACTTC. It codes for CASSQLAGGGEQYF.

This clone has more than one count but fewer than ten. The chain couples TRBV7-2 to TRBJ2-7, with D uncertain. Between the trimmed V and J ends, which lost 2 bases and 0 bases, there was a span of 8 bases. The CDR3 has 14 residues. Germline CDR1 is SGHTA and CDR2 is FQGNSA. The CDR3 DNA is TGTGCCAGCAGCTTATCCAGGAGCTCCTACGAGCAGTACTTC. Its protein is CASSLSRSSYEQYF.